This T cell receptor beta chain stems from a study of shared clonotypes between healthy human individuals. Study in general: Each donor's CD4 naive and CD4 memory cells filled three plates apiece, CD8 naive two, and CD8 memory one.

This clone was found once. What it binds is not known. Naive CD8 cells, CD45RO-negative and positively selected for CCR7, excluded terminally differentiated effector memory CD45RA+ cells. Study findings and constraints: Clonotype sharing among the donors was expected to vary with sequencing depth.

The genomic DNA of each subset was split evenly across several immunoSEQ plates. Sorted-subset replicate PCRs used 200 ng DNA, around 27,000 T cell genomes. The assay was immunoSEQ multiplex PCR, and TCRdb's table has in-frame clones only and misses some. In the table there are about 2.2 million clones, just under 95% of which are singletons. Trimming took 8 bases from V and 4 from J; bases not matched to a gene: 2. CDR3 length equals 12 residues. Per the germline V gene, CDR1 is LNHDA and CDR2 is SQIVND (reference sequence). Sequencing was carried out using naive CD8+ T cells from PBMCs. The sequence was obtained from a man aged 18-30 years in good health. Some clones in this sample may be carry-over from other donors' samples. The V gene is TRBV19, the J gene TRBJ2-1; 7 nucleotides agree with TRBD1. As DNA, the CDR3 is TGTGCCAGTGAGGGGGCATACAATGAGCAGTTCTTC. It codes for CASEGAYNEQFF.